The rows below give T cell receptor beta chains drawn from one sample of a study of monozygotic twins with inflammatory bowel disease. With the 5' RACE reads reprocessed, TCRdb shows one record per CDR3 protein and no DNA. The sample totals 300,000 to 400,000 distinct CDR3 sequences. The specimen sequenced was blood. Receptors originate from a human donor with ulcerative colitis or Crohn's disease, or a healthy co-twin of an affected twin (not recorded which). The CDR3 runs from the conserved cysteine through the conserved F or W.

TRBV4-2,TRBJ2-5,CASSQDPGLETQYF
TRBV20-1,TRBJ2-1,CSAQLAGPYNEQFF
TRBV12-3/TRBV12-4,TRBJ2-7,CASALGISSYEQYF
TRBV10-3,TRBJ1-5,CAISLGQGAPGQPQHF
TRBV25-1,TRBJ2-3,CASSVESGTSVSDTQYF
TRBV12-3/TRBV12-4,TRBJ2-5,CASSLGAGGETQYF
TRBV5-1,TRBJ2-5,CASSSALTSQETQYF
TRBV11-2,TRBJ2-1,CASSPGQWKQFF
TRBV12-3/TRBV12-4,TRBJ1-3,CASRPTGSGNTIYF
TRBV28,TRBJ1-4,CASSFTGGNEKLSF
TRBV5-1,TRBJ2-7,CASSLDSVTSYEQYF
TRBV6-1,TRBJ1-3,CASSERLDSGNTIYF
TRBV12-3/TRBV12-4,TRBJ2-5,CASSPWVKETQYF
TRBV5-6,TRBJ1-5,CASSSRDRAMPQHF
TRBV20-1,TRBJ1-2,CSARPDRGYGYTF
TRBV7-2,TRBJ2-5,CASSLDPWGAKETQYF
TRBV9,TRBJ2-3,CASSTSSGRGADTQYF
TRBV12-3/TRBV12-4,TRBJ2-7,CASSQAWGYQQYF
TRBV28,TRBJ2-1,CASSESRDRVYDEQFF
TRBV6-5,TRBJ1-3,CASSYERTGGTIYF
TRBV19,TRBJ2-5,CAASETGLAGGGQETQYF
TRBV19,TRBJ1-5,CASSIYSQPQHF
TRBV5-1,TRBJ2-7,CASSLWAGTYEQYF
TRBV12-3/TRBV12-4,TRBJ2-7,CASSPLVSSYEQYF
TRBV20-1,TRBJ2-3,CSARARALRRVTQYF
TRBV12-3/TRBV12-4,TRBJ2-7,CASTLGGGPSYEQYF
TRBV5-1,TRBJ2-7,CASTPGQGTDEQYF
TRBV20-1,TRBJ2-1,CSARRGAGVAEQFF
TRBV2,TRBJ1-5,CASSGGYNQPQHF
TRBV6-6,TRBJ2-7,CASSRAGGYEQYF
TRBV4-2,TRBJ2-2,CASSQTAGLAANTGELFF
TRBV28,TRBJ2-3,CASSRPGQGPHTQYF
TRBV6-4,TRBJ2-7,CASRRPQGTPYEQYF
TRBV10-2,TRBJ2-2,CAGGRDTGELFF
TRBV24-1,TRBJ2-1,CATSDVSGRTYNEQFF
TRBV19,TRBJ2-7,CASSIGNSYEQYF
TRBV29-1,TRBJ2-7,CSVLASGEQYF
TRBV5-1,TRBJ2-1,CASSLPSQTGEQFF
TRBV5-1,TRBJ2-5,CASSLGRHEETQYF
TRBV27,TRBJ2-1,CASSLSGLAGSQFF
TRBV24-1,TRBJ1-5,CATSVSGGSNQPQHF
TRBV20-1,TRBJ2-2,CSARDFGGAGELFF